This T cell receptor beta chain was recorded in a study of blood T cell repertoires in COVID-19. Whole-study context: PBMCs, B-cell-depleted T cells, or T cells were the source of the cDNA or gDNA that made up the material.

Recruits, aged roughly 18 to 95 years, lived in 24 US areas. Cohort 3 recovery required two negative PCRs, clearance, or symptom resolution. The method was immunoSEQ multiplex PCR; TCRdb's version includes in-frame clones alone and lacks a portion of them. Here the sample spans about 180,000 clones, approximately 85% being singletons. The V gene end was trimmed by 7 bases and the J gene end by 6 bases; junction bases not matched to a gene: 10. Germline values: CDR1 MNHEY, CDR2 SVGAGI. CDR3 size: 14 residues. This clonotype was obtained from a woman aged 18-35 years who had recovered from COVID-19. The genes are TRBV6-5 and TRBJ2-7; 9 bases line up with TRBD2. Sequenced sample: PBMCs or T cells enriched from blood (not recorded which). The CDR3 spells CASTERGADGEQYF. CDR3 DNA sequence: TGTGCCAGCACCGAGCGGGGGGCCGACGGCGAGCAGTACTTC.